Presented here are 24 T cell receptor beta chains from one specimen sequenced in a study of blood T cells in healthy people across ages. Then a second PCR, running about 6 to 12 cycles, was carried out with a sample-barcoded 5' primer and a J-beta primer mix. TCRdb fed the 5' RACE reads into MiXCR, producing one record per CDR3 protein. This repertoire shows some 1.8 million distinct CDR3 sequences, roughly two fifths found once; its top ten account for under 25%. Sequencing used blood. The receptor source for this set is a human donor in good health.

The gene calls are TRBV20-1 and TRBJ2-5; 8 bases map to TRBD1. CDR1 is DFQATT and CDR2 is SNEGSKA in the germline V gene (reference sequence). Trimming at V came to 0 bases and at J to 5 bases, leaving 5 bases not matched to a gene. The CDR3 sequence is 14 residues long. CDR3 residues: CSARELQGVETQYF. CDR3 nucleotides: TGCAGTGCTAGAGAGTTACAGGGGGTTGAGACCCAGTACTTC.

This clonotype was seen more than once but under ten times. The CDR3 here is CSASKGTNEKLFF. Here the CDR3 DNA reads TGCAGTGCTAGCAAAGGGACTAATGAAAAACTGTTTTTT. The V and J genes are TRBV20-1 and TRBJ1-4; D not certain. V shed 3 bases and J shed 2 bases, with 7 bases lying between them. Germline CDR1 and CDR2: DFQATT and SNEGSKA (reference sequence). The CDR3 covers 13 residues.

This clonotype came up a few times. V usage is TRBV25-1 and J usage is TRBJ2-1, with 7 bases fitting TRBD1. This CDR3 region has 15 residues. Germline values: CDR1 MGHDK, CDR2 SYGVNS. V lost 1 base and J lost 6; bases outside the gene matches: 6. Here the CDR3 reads CASSESTGLLNEQFF. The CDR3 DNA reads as TGTGCCAGCAGTGAATCGACAGGGCTACTCAATGAGCAGTTCTTC.

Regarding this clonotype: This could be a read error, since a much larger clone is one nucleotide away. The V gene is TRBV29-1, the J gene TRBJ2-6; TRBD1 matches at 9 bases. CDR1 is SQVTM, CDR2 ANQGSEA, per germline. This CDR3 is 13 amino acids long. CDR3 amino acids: CSVGQGGANVPTF. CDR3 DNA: TGCAGCGTTGGACAGGGGGGGGCCAACGTCCCGACTTTC. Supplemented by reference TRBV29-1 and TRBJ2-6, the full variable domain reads SAVISQKPSRDICQRGTSLTIQCQVDSQVTMMFWYRQQPGQSLTLIATANQGSEATYESGFVIDKFPISRPNLTFSTLTVSNMSPEDSSIYLCSVGQGGANVPTFGAGSRLTVL.

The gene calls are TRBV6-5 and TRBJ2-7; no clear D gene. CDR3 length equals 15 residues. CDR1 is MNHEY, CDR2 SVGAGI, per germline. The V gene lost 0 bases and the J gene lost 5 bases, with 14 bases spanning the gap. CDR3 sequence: CASSYSVGFLDEQYF. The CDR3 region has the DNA TGTGCCAGCAGTTACTCGGTTGGGTTCCTCGACGAGCAGTACTTC.

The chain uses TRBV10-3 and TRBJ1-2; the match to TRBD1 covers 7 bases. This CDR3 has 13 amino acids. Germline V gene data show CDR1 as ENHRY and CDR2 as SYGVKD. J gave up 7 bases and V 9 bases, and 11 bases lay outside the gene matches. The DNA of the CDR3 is TGTGCCATTCGGGACAGCCTGGAGTGTGGCTACACCTTC. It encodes CAIRDSLECGYTF.

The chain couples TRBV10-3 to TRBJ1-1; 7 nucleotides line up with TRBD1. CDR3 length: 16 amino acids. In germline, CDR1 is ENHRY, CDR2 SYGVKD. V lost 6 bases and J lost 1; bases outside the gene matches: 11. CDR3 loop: CAISAGGSPKNTEAFF. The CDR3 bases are TGTGCCATCAGCGCAGGGGGATCCCCAAAGAACACTGAAGCTTTCTTT.

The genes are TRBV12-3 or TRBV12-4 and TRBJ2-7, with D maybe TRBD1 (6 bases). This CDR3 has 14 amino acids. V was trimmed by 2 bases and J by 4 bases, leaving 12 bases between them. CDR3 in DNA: TGTGCCAGCAGTTTAAGCTCTGGACAGTACGAGCAGTACTTC. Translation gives CASSLSSGQYEQYF.

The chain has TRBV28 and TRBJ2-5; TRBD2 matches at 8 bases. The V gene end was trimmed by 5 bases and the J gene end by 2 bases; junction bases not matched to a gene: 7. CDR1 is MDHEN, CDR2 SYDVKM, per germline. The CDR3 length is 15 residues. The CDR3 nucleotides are TGTGCCAGCAGTCTACCCGTAGCGGGGCAAGAGACCCAGTACTTC. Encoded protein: CASSLPVAGQETQYF.

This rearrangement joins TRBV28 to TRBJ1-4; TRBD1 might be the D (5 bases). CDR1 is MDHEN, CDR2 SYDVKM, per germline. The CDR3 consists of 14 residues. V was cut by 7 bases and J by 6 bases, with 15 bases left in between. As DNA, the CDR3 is TGTGCCAGCACCGGGGGGGGTGCTGATGAAAAACTGTTTTTT. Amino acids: CASTGGGADEKLFF. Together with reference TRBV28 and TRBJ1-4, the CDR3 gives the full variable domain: DVKVTQSSRYLVKRTGEKVFLECVQDMDHENMFWYRQDPGLGLRLIYFSYDVKMKEKGDIPEGYSVSREKKERFSLILESASTNQTSMYLCASTGGGADEKLFFGSGTQLSVL.

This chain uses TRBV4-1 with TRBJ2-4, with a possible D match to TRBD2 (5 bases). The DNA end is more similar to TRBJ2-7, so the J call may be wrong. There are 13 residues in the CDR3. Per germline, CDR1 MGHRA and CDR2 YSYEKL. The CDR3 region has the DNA TGCGCCAGCAGCCAAGAGATTGGAGGCGAGCAGTACTTC. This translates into CASSQEIGGEQYF.

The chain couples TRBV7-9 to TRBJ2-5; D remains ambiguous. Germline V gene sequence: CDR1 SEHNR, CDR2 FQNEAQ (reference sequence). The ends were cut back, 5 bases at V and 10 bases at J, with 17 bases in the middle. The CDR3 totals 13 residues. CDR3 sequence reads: CASSALASYDQYF. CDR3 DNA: TGTGCCAGCAGCGCACTGGCATCCTACGACCAGTACTTC.

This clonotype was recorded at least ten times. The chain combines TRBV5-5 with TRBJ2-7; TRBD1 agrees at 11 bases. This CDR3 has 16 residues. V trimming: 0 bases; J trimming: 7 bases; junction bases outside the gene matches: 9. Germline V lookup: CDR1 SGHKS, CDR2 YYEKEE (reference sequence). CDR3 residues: CASSLVRTGGRGEQYF. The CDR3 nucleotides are TGTGCCAGCAGCTTGGTCCGGACAGGGGGCCGTGGTGAGCAGTACTTC.

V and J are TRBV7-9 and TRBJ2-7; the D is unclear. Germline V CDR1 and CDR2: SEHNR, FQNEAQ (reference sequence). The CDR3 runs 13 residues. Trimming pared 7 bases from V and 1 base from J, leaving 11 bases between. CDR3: CASTRGRSYEQYF. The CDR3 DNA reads TGTGCCAGCACCCGCGGACGTTCCTACGAGCAGTACTTC.

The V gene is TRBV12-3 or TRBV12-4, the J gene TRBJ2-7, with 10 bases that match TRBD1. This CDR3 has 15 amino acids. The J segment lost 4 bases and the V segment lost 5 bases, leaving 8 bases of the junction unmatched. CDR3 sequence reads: CASSKPGQGKYEQYF. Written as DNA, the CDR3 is TGTGCCAGCAGTAAACCGGGACAGGGGAAGTACGAGCAGTACTTC.

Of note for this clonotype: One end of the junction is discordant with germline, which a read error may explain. CDR3 sequence reads: CAISRLRRGDTDTRYF. The CDR3 DNA follows: TGTGCCATCAGTCGTCTGCGAAGGGGGGACACAGATACGCGGTATTTT. The V gene is TRBV10-3, the J gene TRBJ2-3; either TRBD1 or TRBD2 may fit D (6 bases each). Germline assignment: CDR1 ENHRY and CDR2 SYGVKD. The CDR3 is 16 amino acids.

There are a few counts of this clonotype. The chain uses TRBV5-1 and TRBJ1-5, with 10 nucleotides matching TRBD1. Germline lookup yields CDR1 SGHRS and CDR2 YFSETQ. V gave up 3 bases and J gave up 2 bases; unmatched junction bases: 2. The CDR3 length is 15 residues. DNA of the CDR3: TGCGCCAGCAGCTGGGGGACAGGGGGCAATCAGCCCCAGCATTTT. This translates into CASSWGTGGNQPQHF.

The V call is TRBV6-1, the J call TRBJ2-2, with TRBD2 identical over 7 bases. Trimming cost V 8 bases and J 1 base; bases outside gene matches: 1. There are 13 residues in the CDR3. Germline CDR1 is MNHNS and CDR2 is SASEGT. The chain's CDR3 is CASAGVNTGELFF. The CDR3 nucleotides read TGTGCCAGCGCGGGGGTGAACACCGGGGAGCTGTTTTTT.

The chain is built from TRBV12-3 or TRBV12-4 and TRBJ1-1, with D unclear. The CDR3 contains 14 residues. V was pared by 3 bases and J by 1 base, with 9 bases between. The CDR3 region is CASSFVAGNTEAFF. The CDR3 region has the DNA TGTGCCAGCAGTTTCGTGGCGGGGAACACTGAAGCTTTCTTT.

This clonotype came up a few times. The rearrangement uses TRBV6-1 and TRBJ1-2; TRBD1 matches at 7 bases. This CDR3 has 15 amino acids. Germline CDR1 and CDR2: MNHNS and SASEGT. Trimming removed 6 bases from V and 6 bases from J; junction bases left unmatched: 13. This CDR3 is CASRETRDSLNGYTF. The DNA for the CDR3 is TGTGCCAGCAGGGAAACCCGGGACAGTCTCAATGGCTACACCTTC.

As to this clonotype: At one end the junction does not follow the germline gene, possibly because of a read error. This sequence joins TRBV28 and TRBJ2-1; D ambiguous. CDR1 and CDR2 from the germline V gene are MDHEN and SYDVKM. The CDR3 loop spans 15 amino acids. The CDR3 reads CAPPTSGRRYNGQFF. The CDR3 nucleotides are TGTGCCCCCCCAACCAGTGGTAGGCGCTACAATGGGCAGTTCTTC.

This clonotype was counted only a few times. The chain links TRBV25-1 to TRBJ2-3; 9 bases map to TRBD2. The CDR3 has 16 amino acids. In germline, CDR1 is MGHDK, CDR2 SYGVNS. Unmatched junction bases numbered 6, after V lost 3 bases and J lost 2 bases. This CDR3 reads CASSDLAGAFTDTQYF. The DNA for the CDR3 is TGTGCCAGCAGTGATTTAGCGGGAGCCTTCACAGATACGCAGTATTTT.

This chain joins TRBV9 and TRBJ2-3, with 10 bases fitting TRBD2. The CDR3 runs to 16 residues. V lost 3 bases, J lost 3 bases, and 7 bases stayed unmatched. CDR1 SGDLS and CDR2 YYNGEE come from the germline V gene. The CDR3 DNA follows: TGTGCCAGCAGCGAGGGACTAGCGATAGTTACAGATACGCAGTATTTT. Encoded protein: CASSEGLAIVTDTQYF.

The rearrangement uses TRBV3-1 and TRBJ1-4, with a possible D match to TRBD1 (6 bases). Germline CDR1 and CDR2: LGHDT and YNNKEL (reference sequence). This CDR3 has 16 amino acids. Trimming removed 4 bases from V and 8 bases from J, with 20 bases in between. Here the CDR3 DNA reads TGTGCCAGCAGCCCCTCGGGGGGGGCGCTTAGAGAAAAACTGTTTTTT. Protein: CASSPSGGALREKLFF.